The 10 T cell receptor beta chains below all came from one sample that was sequenced in a study of blood T cells in healthy people across ages. Primers used in a second PCR of roughly 7 to 12 cycles were a sample-barcoded 5' primer and a J-beta primer mix. TCRdb re-called the 5' RACE reads with MiXCR, one entry per CDR3 protein. Of hundreds of thousands of distinct CDR3 sequences in the sample, roughly 45% were seen once. Input material: blood. The source of these receptors is a woman in her fifties or sixties in good health.

The chain couples TRBV20-1 to TRBJ2-7, with TRBD2 identical over 7 bases. J was trimmed by 0 bases and V by 0 bases; bases with no gene match: 11. The germline V gene has CDR1 DFQATT and CDR2 SNEGSKA (reference sequence). The length of the CDR3 is 17 residues. Written as DNA, the CDR3 is TGCAGTGCTAGAGATGTCTCGGGAGCGGGGTCCTCCTACGAGCAGTACTTC. This encodes CSARDVSGAGSSYEQYF.

The chain couples TRBV6-2 or TRBV6-3 to TRBJ2-3; 11 bases map to TRBD2. The CDR3 loop spans 15 amino acids. V shed 6 bases, J shed 6 bases, and the junction held 8 bases outside the gene matches. Germline CDR1 is MNHEY and CDR2 is SVGEGT. CDR3: CASRYTSGGRDTQYF. In nucleotides, the CDR3 is TGTGCCAGCAGGTACACTAGCGGGGGTCGGGATACGCAGTATTTT.

In this sample, this clonotype turned up a few times. The chain is built from TRBV7-2 and TRBJ2-5, with 8 bases aligning to TRBD2. The CDR3 consists of 16 residues. V shed 7 bases, J shed 7 bases, and the junction held 17 bases outside the gene matches. Germline assignment: CDR1 SGHTA and CDR2 FQGNSA. The CDR3 nucleotides read TGTGCCAGCATTAAAACCAAGGGGCTAGCGGGTGGGACCCAGTACTTC. As protein: CASIKTKGLAGGTQYF.

Details on this clonotype: A much larger clone is a single base away; this may be a read error. V and J are TRBV29-1 and TRBJ2-3, with D possibly being TRBD2 (6 bases). The CDR3 is 13 amino acids. Per germline, CDR1 SQVTM and CDR2 ANQGSEA. The CDR3 here is CSLSGSSTDAQYF. The CDR3 coding sequence is TGCAGCCTTAGCGGTTCTAGCACAGATGCGCAGTATTTT.

V and J are TRBV5-1 and TRBJ2-3; 10 bases are a match to TRBD1. Germline lookup yields CDR1 SGHRS and CDR2 YFSETQ. J was trimmed by 5 bases and V by 4 bases; bases with no gene match: 4. There are 14 residues in the CDR3. The CDR3 reads CASSGGTGEDTQYF. The CDR3 DNA reads as TGCGCCAGCAGCGGGGGGACAGGGGAAGATACGCAGTATTTT.

This clonotype showed up many times. The chain employs TRBV6-4 and TRBJ2-3; tentatively, D is TRBD2 (6 bases). Germline CDR1 MRHNA, CDR2 SNTAGT. The V gene lost 0 bases and the J gene lost 3 bases, with 13 bases spanning the gap. The CDR3 runs 16 residues. CDR3 residues: CASSDSAGPETDTQYF. The CDR3 DNA reads TGTGCCAGCAGTGACTCTGCGGGGCCCGAGACAGATACGCAGTATTTT.

The gene calls are TRBV7-6 and TRBJ2-2; possibly TRBD1 for D (5 bases). This CDR3 comprises 16 residues. V lost 7 bases and J lost 6, with 21 bases in between. Germline V gives CDR1 SGHVS, CDR2 FNYEAQ. The CDR3 DNA reads as TGTGCCAGCACCGCTGGTTGGACACTACTGCCCGGGGAGCTGTTTTTT. Protein product: CASTAGWTLLPGELFF.

This clonotype has only a few counts. The gene calls are TRBV12-3 or TRBV12-4 and TRBJ2-7; TRBD1 matches at 8 bases. CDR3 length: 16 residues. Trimming removed 0 bases from V and 5 bases from J; junction bases left unmatched: 9. CDR3 residues: CASSLALWDRSNEQYF. The CDR3 nucleotides are TGTGCCAGCAGTTTAGCGCTCTGGGACAGGAGCAACGAGCAGTACTTC.

This chain connects TRBV28 to TRBJ1-5; D gene uncertain. CDR1 is MDHEN and CDR2 is SYDVKM in the germline V gene. The CDR3 is made up of 15 amino acids. Trimming took 5 bases from V and 3 from J, leaving 14 bases between them. CDR3 sequence: CASSPPDGFNQPQHF. Here the CDR3 DNA reads TGTGCCAGCAGTCCCCCGGACGGATTCAATCAGCCCCAGCATTTT.

This clonotype turned up a few times. The chain has TRBV7-9 and TRBJ2-7; the match to TRBD1 covers 7 bases. Germline lookup yields CDR1 SEHNR and CDR2 FQNEAQ (reference sequence). The CDR3 sequence is 15 residues long. V gave up 5 bases and J gave up 2 bases; unmatched junction bases: 9. The CDR3, as DNA: TGTGCCAGCAGCCCCCATCGGGGACAGCCCTACGAGCAGTACTTC. Its translation: CASSPHRGQPYEQYF.